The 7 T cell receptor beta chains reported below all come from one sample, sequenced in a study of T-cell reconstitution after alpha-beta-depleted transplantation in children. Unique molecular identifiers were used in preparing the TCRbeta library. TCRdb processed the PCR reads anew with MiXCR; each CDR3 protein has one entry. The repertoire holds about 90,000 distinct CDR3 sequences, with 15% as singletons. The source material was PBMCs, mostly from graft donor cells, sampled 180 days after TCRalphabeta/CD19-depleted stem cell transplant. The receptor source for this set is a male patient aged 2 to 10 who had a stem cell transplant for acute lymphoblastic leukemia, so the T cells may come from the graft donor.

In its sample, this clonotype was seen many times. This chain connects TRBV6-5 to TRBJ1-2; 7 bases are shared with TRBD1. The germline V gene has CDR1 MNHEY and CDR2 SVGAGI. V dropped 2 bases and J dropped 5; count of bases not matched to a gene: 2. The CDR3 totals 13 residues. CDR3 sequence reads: CASSYTGDYGYTF. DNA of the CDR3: TGTGCCAGCAGTTACACAGGGGATTATGGCTACACCTTC.

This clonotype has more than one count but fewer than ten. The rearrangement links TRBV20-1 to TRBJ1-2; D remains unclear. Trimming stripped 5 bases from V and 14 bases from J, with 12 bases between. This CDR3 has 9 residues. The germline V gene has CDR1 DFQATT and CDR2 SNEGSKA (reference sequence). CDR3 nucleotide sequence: TGCAGTGCTCGCCCTGAGGAAACCTTC. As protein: CSARPEETF.

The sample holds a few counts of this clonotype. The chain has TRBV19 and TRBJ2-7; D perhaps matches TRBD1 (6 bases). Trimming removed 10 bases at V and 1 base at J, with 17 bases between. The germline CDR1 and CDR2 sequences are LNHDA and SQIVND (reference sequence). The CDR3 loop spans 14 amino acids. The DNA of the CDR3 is TGTGCCACCAAGGTCGGGACAAAGTCCTACGAGCAGTACTTC. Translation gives CATKVGTKSYEQYF.

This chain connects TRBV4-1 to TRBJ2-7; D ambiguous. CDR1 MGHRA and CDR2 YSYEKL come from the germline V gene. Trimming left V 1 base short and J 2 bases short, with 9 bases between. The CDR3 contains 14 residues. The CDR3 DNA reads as TGCGCCAGCAGCCAAGTAATCGGAACCTACGAGCAGTACTTC. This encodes CASSQVIGTYEQYF.

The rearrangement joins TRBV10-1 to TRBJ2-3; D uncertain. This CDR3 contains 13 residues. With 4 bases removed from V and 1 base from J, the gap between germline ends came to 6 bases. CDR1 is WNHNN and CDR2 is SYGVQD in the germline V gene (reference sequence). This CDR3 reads CASSGQGTDTQYF. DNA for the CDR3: TGCGCCAGCAGTGGCCAGGGCACAGATACGCAGTATTTT.

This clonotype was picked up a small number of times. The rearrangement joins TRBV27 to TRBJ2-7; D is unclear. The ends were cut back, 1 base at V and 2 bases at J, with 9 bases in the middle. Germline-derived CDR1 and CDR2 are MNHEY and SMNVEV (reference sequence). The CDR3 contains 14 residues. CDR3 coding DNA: TGTGCCAGCAGTTTATTGGACGGCACCTACGAGCAGTACTTC. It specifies CASSLLDGTYEQYF.

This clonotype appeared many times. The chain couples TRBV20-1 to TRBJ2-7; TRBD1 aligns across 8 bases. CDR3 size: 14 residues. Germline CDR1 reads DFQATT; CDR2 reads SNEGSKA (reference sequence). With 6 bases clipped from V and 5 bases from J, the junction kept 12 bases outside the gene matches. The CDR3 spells CSASSRTGIHEQYF. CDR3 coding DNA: TGCAGTGCCTCCTCGCGGACAGGGATCCACGAGCAGTACTTC.